Presented here are 9 T cell receptor beta chains from one specimen sequenced in a study of shared clonotypes between healthy human individuals. Only in-frame clones appear in the TCRdb table, and some are missing; sequencing was by immunoSEQ multiplex PCR. The sample holds roughly 2.5 million clones, 85% to 95% seen once. Source material: naive CD4+ T cells sorted from blood. Subset indicated: CD45RA+ positively selected. Receptors were obtained from a young man in good health.

V is TRBV5-4 and J is TRBJ1-2, with 8 bases aligning to TRBD1. V dropped 4 bases and J dropped 7; count of bases not matched to a gene: 15. Per germline, CDR1 SGHNT and CDR2 YYREEE (reference sequence). The CDR3 sequence is 16 residues long. CDR3 protein: CASSRTITTGGAGYTF. The DNA for the CDR3 is TGTGCCAGCAGCCGGACGATTACAACAGGGGGAGCTGGCTACACCTTC.

This chain connects TRBV7-2 to TRBJ2-1; a weak D match, TRBD2 (5 bases). The germline V gene has CDR1 SGHTA and CDR2 FQGNSA. The ends were cut back, 1 base at V and 7 bases at J, with 20 bases in the middle. The CDR3 is 17 residues long. The CDR3: CASSLGPMDSLQNEQFF. CDR3 nucleotide sequence: TGTGCCAGCAGCTTAGGCCCTATGGACTCACTCCAGAATGAGCAGTTCTTC.

The chain joins TRBV9 to TRBJ2-1; TRBD2 aligns across 9 bases. Germline CDR1 SGDLS, CDR2 YYNGEE. J was trimmed by 2 bases and V by 4 bases; bases with no gene match: 1. This CDR3 region has 14 residues. The CDR3 spells CASSRLAAYNEQFF. Written as DNA, the CDR3 is TGTGCCAGCAGCCGACTAGCGGCCTACAATGAGCAGTTCTTC.

The chain uses TRBV6-5 and TRBJ1-1; D not resolved. CDR1 and CDR2 from the germline V gene are MNHEY and SVGAGI. The length of the CDR3 is 13 residues. V was clipped by 5 bases and J by 1 base, with 8 bases between them. The CDR3 region is CASSTLPNTEAFF. CDR3 in DNA: TGTGCCAGCAGTACATTACCGAACACTGAAGCTTTCTTT.

This sequence joins TRBV30 and TRBJ1-4; no reliable D call. V was shortened by 5 bases and J by 3 bases, with 13 bases between the two germline ends. CDR3 length: 14 amino acids. Germline CDR1 and CDR2: GTSNPN and SVGIG (reference sequence). As DNA, the CDR3 is TGTGCCTGGGGAACCGGGCACGCTAATGAAAAACTGTTTTTT. It specifies CAWGTGHANEKLFF.

The genes are TRBV7-9 and TRBJ2-3; 7 bases match TRBD1. V trimming: 5 bases; J trimming: 3 bases; junction bases outside the gene matches: 11. CDR3 length: 16 amino acids. In germline, CDR1 is SEHNR, CDR2 FQNEAQ (reference sequence). The CDR3 is CASSPSTGLGTDTQYF. The CDR3 DNA follows: TGTGCCAGCAGCCCGTCGACAGGGCTGGGAACAGATACGCAGTATTTT.

The V call is TRBV5-5, the J call TRBJ1-2; weak D call: TRBD1 (6 bases). The length of the CDR3 is 13 residues. Deletions cut 4 bases from V and 3 bases from J, with 10 bases between. Germline V gives CDR1 SGHKS, CDR2 YYEKEE (reference sequence). The CDR3 region is CASSPRTDYGYTF. The CDR3 DNA reads TGTGCCAGCAGCCCCCGGACAGACTATGGCTACACCTTC.

The chain couples TRBV6-6 to TRBJ1-5; D may be TRBD1 (5 bases). V lost 5 bases, J lost 3 bases, and 11 bases lay in between. The germline V gene encodes CDR1 MNHNY and CDR2 SVGAGI (reference sequence). The CDR3 runs 14 residues. The CDR3: CASSPDSNNQPQHF. The CDR3 DNA sequence: TGTGCCAGCAGTCCAGACAGTAACAATCAGCCCCAGCATTTT.

CDR3 DNA: TGTGCCAGCAGTTACTCCGGGACCCCAAGGCAGTTCTTC. Encoded protein: CASSYSGTPRQFF. The rearrangement uses TRBV7-2 and TRBJ2-1, with D perhaps TRBD1 or TRBD2 (5 bases each). The CDR3 runs to 13 residues. Between the trimmed V and J ends, which lost 6 bases and 12 bases, there was a span of 18 bases. CDR1 SGHTA and CDR2 FQGNSA come from the germline V gene.